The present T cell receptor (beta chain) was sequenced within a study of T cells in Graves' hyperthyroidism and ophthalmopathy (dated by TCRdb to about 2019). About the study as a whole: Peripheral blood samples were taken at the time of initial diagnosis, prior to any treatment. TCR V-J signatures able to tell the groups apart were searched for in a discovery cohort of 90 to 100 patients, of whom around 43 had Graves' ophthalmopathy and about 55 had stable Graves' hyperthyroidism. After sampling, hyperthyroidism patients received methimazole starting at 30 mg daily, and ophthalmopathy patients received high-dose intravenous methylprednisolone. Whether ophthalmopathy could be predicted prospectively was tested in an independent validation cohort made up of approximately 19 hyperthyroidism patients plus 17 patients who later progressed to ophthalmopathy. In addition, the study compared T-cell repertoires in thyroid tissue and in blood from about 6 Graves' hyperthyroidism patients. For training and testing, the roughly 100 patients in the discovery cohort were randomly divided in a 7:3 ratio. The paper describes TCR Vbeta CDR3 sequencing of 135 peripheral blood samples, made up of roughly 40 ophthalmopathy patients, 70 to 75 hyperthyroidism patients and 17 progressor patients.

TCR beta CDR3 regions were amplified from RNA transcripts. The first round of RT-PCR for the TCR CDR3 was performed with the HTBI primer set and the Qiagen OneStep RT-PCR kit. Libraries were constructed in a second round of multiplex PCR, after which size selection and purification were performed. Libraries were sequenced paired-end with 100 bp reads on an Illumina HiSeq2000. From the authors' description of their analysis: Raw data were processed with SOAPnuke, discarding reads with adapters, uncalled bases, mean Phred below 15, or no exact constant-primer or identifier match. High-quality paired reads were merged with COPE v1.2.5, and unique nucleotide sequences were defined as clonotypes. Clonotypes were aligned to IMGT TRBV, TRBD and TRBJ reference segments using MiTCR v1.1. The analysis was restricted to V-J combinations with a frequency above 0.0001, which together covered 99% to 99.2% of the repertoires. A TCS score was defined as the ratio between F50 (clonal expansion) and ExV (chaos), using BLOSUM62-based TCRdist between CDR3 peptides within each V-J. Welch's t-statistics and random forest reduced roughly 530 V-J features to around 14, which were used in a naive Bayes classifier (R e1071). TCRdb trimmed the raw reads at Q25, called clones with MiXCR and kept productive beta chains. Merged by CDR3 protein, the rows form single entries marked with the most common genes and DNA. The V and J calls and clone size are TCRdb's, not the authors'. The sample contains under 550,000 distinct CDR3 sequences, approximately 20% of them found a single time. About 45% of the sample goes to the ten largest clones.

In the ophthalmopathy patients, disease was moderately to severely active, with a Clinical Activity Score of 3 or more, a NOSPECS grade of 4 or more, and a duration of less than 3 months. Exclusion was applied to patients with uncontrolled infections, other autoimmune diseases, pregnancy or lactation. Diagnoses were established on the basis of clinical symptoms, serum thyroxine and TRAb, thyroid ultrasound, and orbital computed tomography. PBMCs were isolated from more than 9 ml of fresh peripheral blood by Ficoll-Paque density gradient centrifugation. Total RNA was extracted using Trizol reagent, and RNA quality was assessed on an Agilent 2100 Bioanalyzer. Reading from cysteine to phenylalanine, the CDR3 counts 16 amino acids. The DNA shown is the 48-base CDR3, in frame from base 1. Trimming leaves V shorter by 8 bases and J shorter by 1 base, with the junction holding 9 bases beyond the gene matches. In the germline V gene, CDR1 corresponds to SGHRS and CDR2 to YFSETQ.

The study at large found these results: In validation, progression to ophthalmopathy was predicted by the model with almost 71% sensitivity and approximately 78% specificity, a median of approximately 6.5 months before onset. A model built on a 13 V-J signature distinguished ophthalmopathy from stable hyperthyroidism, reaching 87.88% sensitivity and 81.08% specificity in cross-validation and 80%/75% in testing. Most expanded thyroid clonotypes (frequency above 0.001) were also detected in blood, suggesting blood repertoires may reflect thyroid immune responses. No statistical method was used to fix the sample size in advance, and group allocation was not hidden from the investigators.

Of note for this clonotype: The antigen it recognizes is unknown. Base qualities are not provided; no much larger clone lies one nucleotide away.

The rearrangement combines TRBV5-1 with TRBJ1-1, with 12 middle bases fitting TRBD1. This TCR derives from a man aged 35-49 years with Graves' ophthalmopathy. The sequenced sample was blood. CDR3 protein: CARDTGTGGPNTEAFF. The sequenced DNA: TGCGCCAGAGACACCGGGACAGGGGGCCCGAACACTGAAGCTTTCTTT.